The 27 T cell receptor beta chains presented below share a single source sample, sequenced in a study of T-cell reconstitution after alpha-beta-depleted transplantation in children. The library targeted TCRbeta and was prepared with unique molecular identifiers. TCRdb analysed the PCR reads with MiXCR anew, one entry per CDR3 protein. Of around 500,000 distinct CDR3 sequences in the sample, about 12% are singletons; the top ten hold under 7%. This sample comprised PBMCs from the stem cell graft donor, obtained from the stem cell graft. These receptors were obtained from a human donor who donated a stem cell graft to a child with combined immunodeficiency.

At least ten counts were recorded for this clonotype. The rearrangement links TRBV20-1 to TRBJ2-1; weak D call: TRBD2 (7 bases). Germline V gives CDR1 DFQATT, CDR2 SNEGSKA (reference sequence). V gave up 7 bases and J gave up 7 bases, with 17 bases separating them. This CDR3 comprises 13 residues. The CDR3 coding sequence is TGCAGTGTCGGCCGGGGGGCCAGAAATGAGCAGTTCTTC. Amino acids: CSVGRGARNEQFF.

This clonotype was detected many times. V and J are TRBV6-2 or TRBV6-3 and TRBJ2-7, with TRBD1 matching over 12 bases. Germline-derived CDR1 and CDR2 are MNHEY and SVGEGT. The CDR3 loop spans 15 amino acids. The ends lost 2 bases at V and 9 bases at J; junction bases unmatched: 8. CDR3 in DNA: TGTGCCAGCAGTTACGGATTTGGGGACAGGGGGCGGCAGTACTTC. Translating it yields CASSYGFGDRGRQYF.

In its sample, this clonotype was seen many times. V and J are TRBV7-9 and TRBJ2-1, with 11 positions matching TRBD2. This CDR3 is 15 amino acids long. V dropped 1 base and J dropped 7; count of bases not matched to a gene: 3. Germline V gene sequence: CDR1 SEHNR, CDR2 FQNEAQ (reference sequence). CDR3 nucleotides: TGTGCCAGCAGCTTAGTGGGACTAGCGGTTAATGAGCAGTTCTTC. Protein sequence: CASSLVGLAVNEQFF.

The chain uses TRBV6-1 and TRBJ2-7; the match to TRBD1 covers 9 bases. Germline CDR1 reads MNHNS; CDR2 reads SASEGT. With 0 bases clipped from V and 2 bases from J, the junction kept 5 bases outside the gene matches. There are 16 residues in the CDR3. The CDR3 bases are TGTGCCAGCAGTGAAGCTCCGACAGGGGGGACCTACGAGCAGTACTTC. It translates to CASSEAPTGGTYEQYF.

The CDR3 sequence is CASSLTNYGYTF. The CDR3 region has the DNA TGTGCCAGCAGCCTAACTAACTATGGCTACACCTTC. V gene TRBV3-1 combines with J gene TRBJ1-2; D not certain. V lost 4 bases and J lost 0, with 3 bases in between. The CDR3 extends over 12 amino acids. Per the germline V gene, CDR1 is LGHDT and CDR2 is YNNKEL (reference sequence).

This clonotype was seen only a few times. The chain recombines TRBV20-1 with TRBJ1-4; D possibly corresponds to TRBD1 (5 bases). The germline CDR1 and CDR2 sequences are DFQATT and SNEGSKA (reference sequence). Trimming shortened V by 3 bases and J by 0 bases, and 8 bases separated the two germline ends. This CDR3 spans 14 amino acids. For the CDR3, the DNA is TGCAGTGCTAGCGACAGTGCAACTAATGAAAAACTGTTTTTT. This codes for CSASDSATNEKLFF.

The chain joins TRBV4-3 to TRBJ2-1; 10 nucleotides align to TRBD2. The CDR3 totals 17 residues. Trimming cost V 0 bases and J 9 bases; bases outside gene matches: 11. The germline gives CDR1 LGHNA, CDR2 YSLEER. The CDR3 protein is CASSQDTELAGVGEQFF. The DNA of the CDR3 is TGCGCCAGCAGCCAAGATACGGAGCTAGCGGGAGTAGGTGAGCAGTTCTTC.

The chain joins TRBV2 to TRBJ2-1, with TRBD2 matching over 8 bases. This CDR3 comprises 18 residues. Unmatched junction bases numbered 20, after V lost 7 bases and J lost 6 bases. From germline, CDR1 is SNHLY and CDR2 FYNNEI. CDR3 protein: CASKASSGLGVWFNEQFF. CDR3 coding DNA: TGTGCCAGCAAAGCGTCTAGCGGGCTGGGGGTTTGGTTCAATGAGCAGTTCTTC.

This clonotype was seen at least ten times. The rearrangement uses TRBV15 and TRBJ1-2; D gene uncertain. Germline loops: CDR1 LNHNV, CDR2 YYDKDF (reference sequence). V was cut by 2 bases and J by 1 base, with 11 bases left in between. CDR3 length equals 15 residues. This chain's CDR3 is CATSRNRGSNYGYTF. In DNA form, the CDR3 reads TGTGCCACCAGCAGAAACCGAGGCAGTAACTATGGCTACACCTTC.

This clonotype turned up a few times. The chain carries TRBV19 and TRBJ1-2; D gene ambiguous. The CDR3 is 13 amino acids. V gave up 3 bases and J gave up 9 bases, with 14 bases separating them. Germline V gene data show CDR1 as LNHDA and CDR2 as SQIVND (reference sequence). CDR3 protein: CASSMRTSASYTF. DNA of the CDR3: TGTGCCAGTAGTATGAGGACTTCTGCAAGCTACACCTTC.

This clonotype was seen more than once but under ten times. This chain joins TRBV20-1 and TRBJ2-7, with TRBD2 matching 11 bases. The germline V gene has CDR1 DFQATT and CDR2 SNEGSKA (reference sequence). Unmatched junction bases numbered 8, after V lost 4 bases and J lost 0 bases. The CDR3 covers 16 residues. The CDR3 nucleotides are TGCAGTGCTAATGATCCCGGGACTAGCGGCTCCTACGAGCAGTACTTC. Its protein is CSANDPGTSGSYEQYF.

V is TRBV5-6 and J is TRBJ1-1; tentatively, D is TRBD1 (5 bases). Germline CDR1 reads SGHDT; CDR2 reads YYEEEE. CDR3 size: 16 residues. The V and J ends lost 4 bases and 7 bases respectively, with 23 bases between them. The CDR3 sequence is CASSPGQGAPDGEAFF. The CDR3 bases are TGTGCCAGCAGCCCGGGGCAGGGAGCCCCTGATGGTGAAGCTTTCTTT.

The CDR3 sequence: CASSPIYNEQFF. The CDR3, as DNA: TGTGCCAGCAGCCCCATTTACAATGAGCAGTTCTTC. J is TRBJ2-1 and V is TRBV7-9; D gene unclear. Germline-derived CDR1 and CDR2 are SEHNR and FQNEAQ (reference sequence). Trimming took 5 bases from V and 4 from J, leaving 6 bases between them. The CDR3 length is 12 residues.

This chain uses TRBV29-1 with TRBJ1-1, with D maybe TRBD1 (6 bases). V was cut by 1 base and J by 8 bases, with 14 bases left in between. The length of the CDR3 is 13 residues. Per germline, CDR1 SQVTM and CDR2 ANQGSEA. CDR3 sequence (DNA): TGCAGCGTTGAAGCGGGGGGCCGGCCAGAAGCTTTCTTT. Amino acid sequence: CSVEAGGRPEAFF.

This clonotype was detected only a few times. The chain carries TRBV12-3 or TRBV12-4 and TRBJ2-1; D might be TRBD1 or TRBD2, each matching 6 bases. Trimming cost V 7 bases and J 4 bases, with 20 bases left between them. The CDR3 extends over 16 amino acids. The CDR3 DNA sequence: TGTGCCAGCACCCTTATGGGGGGCGCCGGATACAATGAGCAGTTCTTC. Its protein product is CASTLMGGAGYNEQFF.

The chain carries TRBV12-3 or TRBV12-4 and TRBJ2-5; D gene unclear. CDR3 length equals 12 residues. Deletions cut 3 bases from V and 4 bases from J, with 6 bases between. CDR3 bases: TGTGCCAGCAGTTTTAATCGAGAGACCCAGTACTTC. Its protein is CASSFNRETQYF.

CDR3 DNA sequence: TGTGCCAGCAGTGAAGGGGTTATGGGAAACATTCAGTACTTC. Amino acid sequence: CASSEGVMGNIQYF. The chain has TRBV2 and TRBJ2-4; the D is unclear. Germline V CDR1 and CDR2: SNHLY, FYNNEI. The length of the CDR3 is 14 residues. V was clipped by 1 base and J by 6 bases, with 10 bases between them.

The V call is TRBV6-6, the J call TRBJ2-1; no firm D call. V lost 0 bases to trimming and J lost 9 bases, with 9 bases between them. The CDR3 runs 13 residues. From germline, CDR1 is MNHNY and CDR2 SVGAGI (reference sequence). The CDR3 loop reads CASSYSTRSEQFF. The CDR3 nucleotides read TGTGCCAGCAGTTACTCGACCCGGAGTGAGCAGTTCTTC.

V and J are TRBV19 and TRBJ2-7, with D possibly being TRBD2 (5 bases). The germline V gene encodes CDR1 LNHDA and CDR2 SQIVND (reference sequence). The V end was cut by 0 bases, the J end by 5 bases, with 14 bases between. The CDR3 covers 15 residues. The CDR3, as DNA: TGTGCCAGTAGTATAGATCCGGGAAGGTACAACGAGCAGTACTTC. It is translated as CASSIDPGRYNEQYF.

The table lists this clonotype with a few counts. The CDR3 spells CASTEGRSAGELFF. The CDR3 DNA sequence: TGTGCCAGCACCGAGGGGAGGAGTGCCGGGGAGCTGTTTTTT. The V gene is TRBV2, the J gene TRBJ2-2; weak D call: TRBD2 (6 bases). V was trimmed by 7 bases and J by 6 bases, leaving 15 bases between them. Germline V gene sequence: CDR1 SNHLY, CDR2 FYNNEI. This CDR3 has 14 amino acids.

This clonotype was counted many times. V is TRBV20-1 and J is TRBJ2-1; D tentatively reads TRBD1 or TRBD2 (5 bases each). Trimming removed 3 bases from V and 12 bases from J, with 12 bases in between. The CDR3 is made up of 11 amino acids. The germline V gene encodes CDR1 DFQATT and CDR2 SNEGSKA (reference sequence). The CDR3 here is CSARGVAVQFF. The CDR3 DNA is TGCAGTGCTAGGGGGGTGGCTGTGCAGTTCTTC.

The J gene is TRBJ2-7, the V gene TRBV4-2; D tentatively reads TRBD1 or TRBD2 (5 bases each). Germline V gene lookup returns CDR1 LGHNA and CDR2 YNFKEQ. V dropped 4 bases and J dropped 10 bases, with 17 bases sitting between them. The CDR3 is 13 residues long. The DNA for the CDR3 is TGTGCCAGCAGCCCCGGGACCCTCCTAGGACAGTACTTC. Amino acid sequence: CASSPGTLLGQYF.

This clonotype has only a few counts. As DNA, the CDR3 is TGCAGTGCAAGGGGTTTTAATGAAAAACTGTTTTTT. The encoded protein is CSARGFNEKLFF. The chain carries TRBV20-1 and TRBJ1-4, with a possible D match to TRBD1 (5 bases). V lost 6 bases and J 4 bases, leaving 9 bases between the germline ends. Germline CDR1 reads DFQATT; CDR2 reads SNEGSKA (reference sequence). The CDR3 contains 12 residues.

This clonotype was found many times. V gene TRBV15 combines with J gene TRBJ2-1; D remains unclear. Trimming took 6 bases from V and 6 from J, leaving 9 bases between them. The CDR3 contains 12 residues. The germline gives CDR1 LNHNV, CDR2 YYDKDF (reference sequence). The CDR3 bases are TGTGCCACCAGTTTAGTATTCAATGAGCAGTTCTTC. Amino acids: CATSLVFNEQFF.

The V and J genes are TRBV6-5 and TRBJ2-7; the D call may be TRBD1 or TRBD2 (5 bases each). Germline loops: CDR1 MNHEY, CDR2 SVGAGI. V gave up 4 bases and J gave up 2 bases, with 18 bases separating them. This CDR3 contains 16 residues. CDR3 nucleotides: TGTGCCAGCAGTTCCTCCCGTCGGGGCAGGGCCTACGAGCAGTACTTC. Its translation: CASSSSRRGRAYEQYF.

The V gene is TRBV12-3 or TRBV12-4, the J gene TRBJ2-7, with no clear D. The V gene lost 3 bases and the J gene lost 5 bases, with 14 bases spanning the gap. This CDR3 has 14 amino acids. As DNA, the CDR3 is TGTGCCAGCAGTTTCTCCCAGATTGCAAACGAGCAGTACTTC. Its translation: CASSFSQIANEQYF.

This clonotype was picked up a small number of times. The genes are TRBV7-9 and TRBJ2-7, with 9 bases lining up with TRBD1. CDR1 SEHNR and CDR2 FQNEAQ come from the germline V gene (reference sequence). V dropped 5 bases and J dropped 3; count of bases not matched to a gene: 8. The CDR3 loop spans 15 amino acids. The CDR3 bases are TGTGCCAGCAGCCTAACAGGGGGCGCTTACTACGAGCAGTACTTC. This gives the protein CASSLTGGAYYEQYF.